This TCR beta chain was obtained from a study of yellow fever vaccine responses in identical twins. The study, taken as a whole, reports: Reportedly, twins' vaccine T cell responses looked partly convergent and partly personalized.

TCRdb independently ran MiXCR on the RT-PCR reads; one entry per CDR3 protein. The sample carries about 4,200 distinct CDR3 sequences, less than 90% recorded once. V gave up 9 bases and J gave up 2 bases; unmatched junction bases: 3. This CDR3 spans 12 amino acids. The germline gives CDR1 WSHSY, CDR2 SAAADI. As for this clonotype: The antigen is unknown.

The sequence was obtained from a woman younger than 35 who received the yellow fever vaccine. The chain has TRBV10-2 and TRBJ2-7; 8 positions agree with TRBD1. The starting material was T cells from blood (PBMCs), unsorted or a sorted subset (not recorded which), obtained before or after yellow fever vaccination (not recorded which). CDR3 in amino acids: CASRTGPYEQYF. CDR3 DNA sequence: TGCGCCAGTCGGACAGGGCCCTACGAGCAGTACTTC.